This T cell receptor beta chain was identified in a study of T cell repertoires in cytomegalovirus infection. Whole-study context: Used in the study were CMV epitopes, some recently identified and HLA-C-restricted, others well-studied and HLA-B-restricted. A matching HLA type, together with CMV infection, was signaled by public TCR beta signatures.

TCRdb fed the reads into MiXCR, producing one record per CDR3 protein. Here the sample spans 750,000 to 950,000 distinct CDR3 sequences, 25% to 30% being singletons. As to this clonotype: Its specificity is not known.

General study findings and limits: Dominating the ex vivo response were HLA-C-restricted CMV-specific TCR beta clonotypes.

The sample in question was cultured CD8+ T cells from PBMCs, obtained from culture after CMV antigen stimulation. The clonotype comes from a human donor in good health (CMV status not recorded). Some clones in this sample may be carry-over from other donors' samples.

In nucleotides, the CDR3 is TGTGCCAGCAGTTACGACGACATCTACGAGCAGTACTTC. Translated, it gives CASSYDDIYEQYF. The chain has TRBV6-5 and TRBJ2-7; no clear D. V shed 2 bases and J shed 3 bases, with 8 bases lying between them. The length of the CDR3 is 13 residues. Per germline, CDR1 MNHEY and CDR2 SVGAGI.